These T cell receptor beta chains were read from a single sample in a study of graft-versus-host responses after intestinal transplantation. Their antigen targets remain unknown. Assay: immunoSEQ multiplex PCR; the TCRdb copy retains only in-frame clones and omits some. Among 38,000 or so clones, approximately 95% were seen once, and the ten largest hold 0.5% to 0.55%. Sequenced material: unstimulated CD8+ T cells sorted from spleen or lymph node cells, taken before transplant. The source is a human donor who was the organ donor for an intestinal transplant. CDR3s include the opening cysteine and the closing phenylalanine or tryptophan. The D gene is left open where the match is weak. The listing skips clone size in some rows; elsewhere it reads once, few, many or a size class.

v_gene	j_gene	d_gene	abundance	CDR3aa	CDR3nt
TRBV19	TRBJ1-5	NA	NA	CASSIDPPSWGPPHF	TGTGCCAGTAGTATCGATCCCCCTTCGTGGGGCCCCCCGCATTTT
TRBV4-2	TRBJ2-7	NA	NA	CASSLYEAYPYEQYF	TGTGCCAGCAGCTTGTATGAGGCTTATCCCTACGAGCAGTACTTC
TRBV9	TRBJ2-1	TRBD2	once	CASSPGLAGAYNEQFF	TGTGCCAGCAGCCCGGGACTAGCGGGGGCCTACAATGAGCAGTTCTTC
TRBV7-6	TRBJ2-7	TRBD1	NA	CASSLGPWTGGHYEQYF	TGTGCCAGCAGCTTAGGTCCCTGGACAGGGGGCCACTACGAGCAGTACTTC
TRBV14	TRBJ2-7	NA	NA	CASSQRRDSSYEQYF	TGTGCCAGCAGCCAAAGGCGGGACTCCTCCTACGAGCAGTACTTC
TRBV4-2	TRBJ1-4	NA	NA	CASSQGQREKLFF	TGTGCCAGCAGCCAAGGTCAGAGGGAAAAACTGTTTTTT
TRBV4-1	TRBJ1-1	NA	once	CASSQDLPVNTEAFF	TGCGCCAGCAGCCAAGATCTTCCGGTGAACACTGAAGCTTTCTTT
TRBV15	TRBJ2-7	TRBD2	once	CATSRVGALLFGAGGYEQYF	TGTGCCACCAGCAGAGTCGGGGCACTACTTTTCGGGGCGGGGGGCTACGAGCAGTACTTC
TRBV7-9	TRBJ2-7	TRBD1	NA	CASSSRQGPYEQYF	TGTGCCAGCAGCTCGAGACAGGGCCCCTACGAGCAGTACTTC
TRBV27	TRBJ2-3	NA	NA	CASSDNYLRTDTQYF	TGTGCCAGCAGTGACAATTATCTACGCACAGATACGCAGTATTTT
TRBV7-2	TRBJ2-7	NA	NA	CASSLGGGSSYEQYF	TGTGCCAGCAGCTTAGGCGGGGGCAGCTCCTACGAGCAGTACTTC
TRBV10-2	TRBJ2-1	TRBD2	NA	CASSESLAGTSGGAHEQFF	TGCGCCAGCAGTGAGTCCCTTGCCGGGACTAGCGGGGGGGCCCATGAGCAGTTCTTC
TRBV16	TRBJ2-3	NA	NA	CASSQFTRRGPGDTDTQYF	TGTGCCAGCAGCCAATTTACTCGGAGGGGGCCGGGTGACACAGATACGCAGTATTTT
TRBV7-2	TRBJ2-5	TRBD2	NA	CASSLALAGGQETQYF	TGTGCCAGCAGCTTAGCCCTAGCGGGGGGCCAAGAGACCCAGTACTTC
TRBV19	TRBJ1-1	NA	NA	CASRLQGTEAFF	TGTGCCAGTAGGCTACAGGGCACTGAAGCTTTCTTT
TRBV14	TRBJ2-1	TRBD2	NA	CASSHGGVTEQFF	TGTGCCAGCAGCCACGGGGGGGTTACTGAGCAGTTCTTC
TRBV7-9	TRBJ2-7	TRBD2	NA	CASSSASGNYEQYF	TGTGCCAGCAGCTCAGCTAGCGGGAACTACGAGCAGTACTTC
TRBV27	TRBJ1-6	TRBD1	NA	CASSSGTGINSPLHF	TGTGCCAGCAGTTCAGGGACAGGGATCAATTCACCCCTCCACTTT
TRBV7-2	TRBJ1-3	NA	NA	CASSLIGGADGNTIYF	TGTGCCAGCAGCTTAATTGGGGGGGCGGACGGAAACACCATATATTTT
TRBV6-9	TRBJ2-7	NA	NA	CASRSRKSYEQYF	TGTGCCAGCAGAAGCAGGAAATCCTACGAGCAGTACTTC
TRBV4-1	TRBJ2-7	TRBD2	NA	CASSQVGTSGGAYEQYF	TGCGCCAGCAGCCAAGTCGGGACTAGCGGGGGGGCGTACGAGCAGTACTTC
TRBV7-2	TRBJ2-1	TRBD2	NA	CASSLLAGGPNEQFF	TGTGCCAGCAGCTTACTAGCGGGGGGGCCCAATGAGCAGTTCTTC
TRBV7-2	TRBJ2-7	TRBD2	NA	CASSSGLVRYEQYF	TGTGCCAGCAGCTCAGGACTAGTTAGGTACGAGCAGTACTTC
TRBV6-4	TRBJ1-5	NA	NA	CASSGLRGPNQPQHF	TGTGCCAGCAGTGGTCTTCGGGGCCCAAATCAGCCCCAGCATTTT
TRBV5-1	TRBJ2-5	TRBD2	once	CASNWLSGGVEETQYF	TGCGCCAGCAACTGGCTTAGCGGGGGGGTTGAAGAGACCCAGTACTTC
TRBV5-6	TRBJ2-3	TRBD2	NA	CASSLVIAGGSVGDTQYF	TGTGCCAGCAGCTTGGTAATAGCGGGGGGGAGTGTTGGAGATACGCAGTATTTT